The sequence of this T cell receptor (beta chain) was determined in a study of blood T cells in healthy people across ages. CDR3 length: 11 amino acids. The V and J ends lost 2 bases and 8 bases respectively, with 9 bases between them. In germline, CDR1 is GTSNPN, CDR2 SVGIG (reference sequence). Primers used in a second PCR of about 7 to 11 cycles were a sample-barcoded 5' primer and a J-beta primer mix. MiXCR, applied by TCRdb to the 5' RACE reads, yields one record per CDR3 protein. This table holds about a million distinct CDR3 sequences, approximately 38% found once. This sequence originates from a man younger than 35 in good health. Sequences were obtained from blood. The rearrangement joins TRBV30 to TRBJ1-2; D remains ambiguous. CDR3 sequence reads: CAWSLGRGYTF. The CDR3 coding sequence is TGTGCCTGGAGTTTAGGGAGGGGCTACACCTTC.